Listed below are T cell receptor beta chains from one sample, sequenced in a study of shared clonotypes between healthy human individuals. Generated by immunoSEQ multiplex PCR, the TCRdb table keeps only in-frame clones and is missing some. This sample yields about 1.5 million clones, of which about 96% are seen a single time; roughly 1.1% belongs to the top ten. Sequenced input: naive CD4+ T cells sorted from blood. These receptor sequences come from a man aged 30 to 39 in good health. Both conserved end residues are part of each CDR3. A D gene is named only where the DNA matches it firmly. Clone size, where shown, is once, few, many, or a class for clones that have expanded.

clone_size	v_call	d_call	j_call	cdr3_aa	cdr3_nt
-	TRBV5-1	-	TRBJ2-6	CASSFRLPGANVLTF	TGCGCCAGCTCTTTTCGTTTGCCGGGGGCCAACGTCCTGACTTTC
-	TRBV27	TRBD2	TRBJ2-3	CARFSGRAGDTQYF	TGTGCCAGATTTAGCGGGAGGGCCGGCGATACGCAGTATTTT
-	TRBV11-3	-	TRBJ1-1	CASSLKVNTEAFF	TGTGCCAGCAGCTTAAAGGTGAACACTGAAGCTTTCTTT
-	TRBV5-4	TRBD1	TRBJ1-5	CASSSTTRDRVGQPQHF	TGTGCCAGCAGCTCAACCACCCGGGACAGGGTCGGTCAGCCCCAGCATTTT
-	TRBV15	-	TRBJ2-1	CATSRVSGTQFF	TGTGCCACCAGCAGAGTTTCCGGGACTCAGTTCTTC
-	TRBV18	TRBD2	TRBJ2-1	CASSYGTSGNNEQFF	TGTGCCAGCTCCTACGGGACTAGCGGCAACAATGAGCAGTTCTTC
-	TRBV15	-	TRBJ1-5	CATSTVSNQPQHF	TGTGCCACCAGCACAGTTAGCAATCAGCCCCAGCATTTT
-	TRBV28	-	TRBJ2-2	CASVGSAGVPGELFF	TGTGCCAGCGTCGGATCAGCGGGTGTCCCCGGGGAGCTGTTTTTT
once	TRBV18	-	TRBJ2-1	CASTGTADNEQFF	TGTGCCAGCACCGGGACGGCAGACAATGAGCAGTTCTTC
-	TRBV27	-	TRBJ2-1	CASSFLAGTPNNEQFF	TGTGCCAGCAGTTTCCTGGCCGGGACGCCTAACAATGAGCAGTTCTTC
-	TRBV2	-	TRBJ2-7	CASSRQPATYEQYF	TGTGCCAGCAGTCGGCAGCCGGCCACCTACGAGCAGTACTTC
once	TRBV6-4	TRBD1	TRBJ1-2	CASTLNPGQLYGYTF	TGTGCCAGCACCCTTAACCCGGGACAGCTCTATGGCTACACCTTC
-	TRBV10-2	-	TRBJ1-4	CASSEAGRGEKLFF	TGCGCCAGCAGTGAAGCAGGGAGGGGAGAAAAACTGTTTTTT
-	TRBV5-1	-	TRBJ2-5	CASSLGVQETQYF	TGCGCCAGCAGCTTAGGGGTACAAGAGACCCAGTACTTC
-	TRBV2	-	TRBJ2-3	CASSGQGNLNTDTQYF	TGTGCCAGCAGTGGGCAGGGGAATCTGAACACAGATACGCAGTATTTT
-	TRBV7-2	TRBD2	TRBJ2-7	CASRLSSGLLYEQYF	TGTGCCAGCAGACTCTCTAGCGGCCTTCTCTACGAGCAGTACTTC
-	TRBV2	TRBD1	TRBJ2-3	CASSAVPGQGLDTQYF	TGTGCCAGCAGCGCCGTCCCGGGACAGGGACTAGATACGCAGTATTTT
-	TRBV7-2	TRBD2	TRBJ2-1	CASSNSGSPSYNEQFF	TGTGCCAGCAGCAATAGCGGGAGCCCCTCCTACAATGAGCAGTTCTTC
-	TRBV2	-	TRBJ1-2	CASSANRTSIGYTF	TGTGCCAGCAGTGCAAACAGGACTTCTATCGGCTACACCTTC
-	TRBV9	TRBD2	TRBJ2-3	CASSQELAGGGDTQYF	TGTGCCAGCAGCCAAGAACTAGCGGGAGGGGGAGATACGCAGTATTTT
-	TRBV19	TRBD1	TRBJ2-7	CASSTTGTDLGQYF	TGTGCCAGTAGTACAACCGGGACAGACCTCGGGCAGTACTTC
-	TRBV29-1	-	TRBJ2-7	CSVIPDGHQTTYEQYF	TGCAGCGTTATTCCAGACGGACACCAAACCACCTACGAGCAGTACTTC
-	TRBV5-6	-	TRBJ1-5	CASSLYRENQPQHF	TGTGCCAGCAGCTTGTACAGGGAGAATCAGCCCCAGCATTTT
-	TRBV29-1	TRBD2	TRBJ2-4	CSAGGLAKNIQYF	TGCAGCGCCGGGGGGTTAGCCAAAAACATTCAGTACTTC
-	TRBV11-2	TRBD2	TRBJ2-3	CASSATSGGATDTQYF	TGTGCCAGCAGCGCCACTAGCGGGGGAGCCACAGATACGCAGTATTTT
-	TRBV11-3	TRBD1	TRBJ2-5	CASSSRQGGQETQYF	TGTGCCAGCAGCTCCCGACAGGGGGGACAAGAGACCCAGTACTTC
-	TRBV19	TRBD2	TRBJ2-3	CASGLAASTDTQYF	TGTGCCAGTGGGCTAGCGGCTAGCACAGATACGCAGTATTTT
-	TRBV6-5	-	TRBJ1-1	CASRGSGRNTEAFF	TGTGCCAGCAGAGGAAGTGGCAGGAACACTGAAGCTTTCTTT
-	TRBV10-3	-	TRBJ2-5	CAISASPQETQYF	TGTGCCATCAGTGCTAGTCCCCAAGAGACCCAGTACTTC
-	TRBV27	-	TRBJ2-7	CASSPGTHLREQYF	TGTGCCAGCAGTCCCGGGACCCACCTTAGAGAGCAGTACTTC
few	TRBV2	-	TRBJ2-7	CASKWFSYEQYF	TGTGCCAGCAAGTGGTTCTCCTACGAGCAGTACTTC
-	TRBV9	TRBD1	TRBJ2-5	CASSMGQTLETQYF	TGTGCCAGCAGCATGGGACAGACACTAGAGACCCAGTACTTC
-	TRBV9	-	TRBJ1-2	CASSKLNRDYGYTF	TGTGCCAGCAGCAAGTTGAACAGGGACTATGGCTACACCTTC
-	TRBV5-6	TRBD2	TRBJ2-1	CASSFRTSGRNNEQFF	TGTGCCAGCAGCTTCCGGACTAGCGGGAGGAATAATGAGCAGTTCTTC
-	TRBV28	TRBD1	TRBJ1-5	CASRTGQFSQPQHF	TGTGCCAGCAGGACGGGACAGTTTAGTCAGCCCCAGCATTTT